A single TCR beta chain is shown here with its context. The antigen is unknown. The sample contains more than one DNA sequence encoding this CDR3. The CDR3 runs to 12 residues. The V and J ends lost 4 bases and 1 base respectively, with 8 bases between them. CDR1 and CDR2 from the germline V gene are GTSNPN and SVGIG (reference sequence). What was sequenced were expressed TCRB transcripts, since all of the isolated RNA had been reverse transcribed. Some clones are missing from TCRdb's copy, which holds only in-frame ones; the method was immunoSEQ multiplex PCR. The table has around 500,000 clones, roughly 30% seen once. This specimen belongs to a study of beta chain features in type 1 diabetes. General study results and limits: Type 1 diabetes patients showed a moderate but significant shortening of TCRB CDR3s in all four CD4+ subsets.

The authors took one heparinised blood draw, averaging approximately 110 mL, from each donor. Via the markers CD45RO/CCR7/CD25/CD127/CD95/CD27, stem cell-like memory, regulatory, central memory and naive CD4+ cells were sorted. All sorted populations exceeded 95% purity. The chain links TRBV30 to TRBJ2-7; D unresolved. The sequence derives from a man aged 18-30 years in good health. Sequencing used naive CD4+ T cells from blood. The CDR3 reads CAWTGPSYEQYF. In DNA form, the CDR3 reads TGTGCCTGGACGGGCCCGTCCTACGAGCAGTACTTC.